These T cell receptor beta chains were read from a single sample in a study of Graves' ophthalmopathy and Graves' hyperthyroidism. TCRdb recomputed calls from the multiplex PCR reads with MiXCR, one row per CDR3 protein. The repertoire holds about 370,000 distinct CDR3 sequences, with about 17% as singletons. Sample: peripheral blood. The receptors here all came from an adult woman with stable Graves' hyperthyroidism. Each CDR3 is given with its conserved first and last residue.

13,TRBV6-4,CASSFGGASEAFF
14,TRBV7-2,CASSLLAGAYEQYF
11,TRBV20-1,CSASTGETQYF
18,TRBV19,CASSKLIRLDSGANVLTF
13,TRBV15,CATGQPTSTEAFF
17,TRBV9,CASSGLQGSLGANVLTF
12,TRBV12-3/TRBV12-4,CASSFPGSPLHF
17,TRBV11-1,CASSPGDRISGANVLTF
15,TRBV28,CASSPQGARNSPLHF
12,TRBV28,CASSFALREQYF
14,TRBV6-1,CASSQFRQGIEQYF
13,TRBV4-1,CASSYTTGYGYTF
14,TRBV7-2,CASSSGLVAYEQYF
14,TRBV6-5,CASSYSRGFYGYTF
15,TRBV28,CASSQTGTGLYEQYF
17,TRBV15,CATSRDRAGARTGELFF
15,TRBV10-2,CASSHRRDATGELFF